This T cell receptor (beta chain) was captured in a study of blood T cell repertoires in COVID-19. As for the study in general: The study drew acute and convalescent COVID-19 samples from the United States, Italy and Spain. PBMCs, B-cell-depleted T cells, or T cells provided the cDNA or gDNA that made up the material.

The CDR3 runs to 12 residues. Looked up from germline, CDR1 is MDHEN and CDR2 is SYDVKM. V was cut by 5 bases and J by 6 bases, with 11 bases left in between. Per the authors' pipeline: The authors estimated nucleated cell counts from reference gene primer amplification. Using immunoSEQ multiplex PCR, the repertoire was profiled, and TCRdb retains in-frame clones only, with some absent. V and J calls and clone size are as listed in that table; D and trimming were resolved from the DNA. This table holds just over 300,000 clones, approximately 86% found once. This clonotype was sampled from a young man with active or convalescent COVID-19. The genes are TRBV28 and TRBJ2-7, with TRBD1 as a possible D gene (6 bases). Sequencing was done on a sample of peripheral blood. CDR3 amino acids: CASSTYRVEQYF. The CDR3 DNA reads TGTGCCAGCAGTACTTACAGGGTCGAGCAGTACTTC.